This is a list of T cell receptor beta chains from one sample in a study of T cells in localized non-small cell lung cancer. The data were produced by immunoSEQ multiplex PCR, yet TCRdb's version contains in-frame clones alone and is incomplete. The sample yields some 1,900 clones, 33% seen once. Specimen: normal lung tissue next to the tumor, collected before any cancer treatment. The source of these receptors is a woman aged 35-70 years with stage I lung adenocarcinoma. Both conserved end residues are part of each CDR3. Each record gives: J gene, V gene, clone size, D gene, CDR3 DNA, CDR3 protein. D genes are given only for firm matches. Part of the rows lack a size; the others show once, few, many or a class for expanded clones.

TRBJ2-1,TRBV10-2,.,.,TGCGCCAGCAGTTTAGGGATCAATGAGCAGTTCTTC,CASSLGINEQFF
TRBJ2-1,TRBV11-3,few,TRBD2,TGTGCCAGCAGCCCCGAGGGGACTAGAATTGGTGAGCAATTCTTC,CASSPEGTRIGEQFF
TRBJ1-2,TRBV28,.,TRBD1,TGTGCCAGCAGTACGACAGGGTCTGGTGGCTACACCTTC,CASSTTGSGGYTF
TRBJ2-7,TRBV6-8,.,TRBD2,TGTGCCAGCAGTCTAGCGGGAGGGGTTGTCGAGCAGTACTTC,CASSLAGGVVEQYF
TRBJ1-1,TRBV28,.,.,TGTGCCAGCAGTTTATATAGGGTGAACACTGAAGCTTTCTTT,CASSLYRVNTEAFF
TRBJ2-5,TRBV29-1,.,.,TGCAGCGTGGGTTCTCAGGGCCAAGAGACCCAGTACTTC,CSVGSQGQETQYF
TRBJ1-5,TRBV28,once,.,TGTGCCAGCAGTTTTGGGCGGTCACCAGAGAATGGGCCCCAGCATTTT,CASSFGRSPENGPQHF
TRBJ2-3,TRBV9,few,TRBD2,TGTGCCAGCAGCGTAGGGGGACTAGCGCGAGATACGCAGTATTTT,CASSVGGLARDTQYF
TRBJ2-3,TRBV15,.,TRBD2,TGTGCCACCAGCGCCACTAGCGGAAGCACAGATACGCAGTATTTT,CATSATSGSTDTQYF
TRBJ2-2,TRBV18,.,TRBD2,TGTGCCAGCTCACCAGGGCTAGCGGGGATAACCGGGGAGCTGTTTTTT,CASSPGLAGITGELFF
TRBJ2-5,TRBV6-8,large,.,TGTGCCAGCAGTTACTCGACGGGGCTCCAAGAGACCCAGTACTTC,CASSYSTGLQETQYF
TRBJ2-3,TRBV11-3,.,TRBD2,TGTGCCAGCAGCTTAGGCCTAGCGGCCTTCTCTAGCACAGATACGCAGTATTTT,CASSLGLAAFSSTDTQYF
TRBJ1-1,TRBV11-3,medium-sized,TRBD1,TGTGCCAGCAGCGGAGGGGGAGGGGGCGCGGCTGAAGCTTTCTTT,CASSGGGGGAAEAFF
TRBJ2-5,TRBV18,few,TRBD1,TGTGCCAGCTCACCATTCACAGGGGAGACAGAGACCCAGTACTTC,CASSPFTGETETQYF
TRBJ2-5,TRBV6-7,few,.,TGTGCCAGCAGGAGCAAAGAGACCCAGTACTTC,CASRSKETQYF
TRBJ2-3,TRBV19,.,.,TGTGCCAGTAGTGGCGGTCTAGGCACAGATACGCAGTATTTT,CASSGGLGTDTQYF
TRBJ2-1,TRBV5-1,.,TRBD1,TGCGTCAGCAGTCCTGGGGACAGGGGAGGCAATGAGCAGTTCTTC,CVSSPGDRGGNEQFF
TRBJ2-1,TRBV19,.,.,TGTGCCAGTAGTATCGATCCGCAGGGGGGTGAGCAGTTCTTC,CASSIDPQGGEQFF
TRBJ2-7,TRBV19,.,.,TGTGCCAGTTCATTCCAGCCAGATTCCTACGAGCAGTACTTC,CASSFQPDSYEQYF
TRBJ2-7,TRBV18,.,TRBD1,TGTGCCAGCGCCTCCGGGACAGGGTACGAGCAGTACTTC,CASASGTGYEQYF
TRBJ2-1,TRBV11-3,.,TRBD1,TGTGCCAGCAGCTTGGGACAGCGACTTAGCTCCTACAATGAGCAGTTCTTC,CASSLGQRLSSYNEQFF
TRBJ2-3,TRBV11-3,medium-sized,TRBD1,TGTGCCAGCAGCTCTGACAGGGACCACACAGATACGCAGTATTTT,CASSSDRDHTDTQYF
TRBJ2-3,TRBV5-1,few,TRBD1,TGCGCCAGCAGCCCCCGGACAGGGCAGGCAGATACGCAGTATTTT,CASSPRTGQADTQYF
TRBJ2-5,TRBV18,large,.,TGTGCCAGCTCACCATCCACTCAAGAGACCCAGTACTTC,CASSPSTQETQYF
TRBJ2-7,TRBV5-1,few,TRBD1,TGCGCCAGCAGCTCTGGGGCCGGGACAGGGCAAAACGAGCAGTACTTC,CASSSGAGTGQNEQYF
TRBJ2-5,TRBV10-1,.,.,TGCGCCAGCATGGATAGCGGAGAGACCCAGTACTTC,CASMDSGETQYF
TRBJ2-5,TRBV28,.,TRBD1,TGTGCCAGCAGGGGGACAGGGGGCTCACAAGAGACCCAGTACTTC,CASRGTGGSQETQYF
TRBJ2-5,TRBV28,.,.,TGTGCCAGCAGGAAGCCTGGAGAGACCCAGTACTTC,CASRKPGETQYF
TRBJ1-4,TRBV19,.,.,TGTGCCAGTAGTATGGAGGGGAACGAAAAACTGTTTTTT,CASSMEGNEKLFF
TRBJ2-5,TRBV6-8,few,.,TGTGCCAGCAGGCCGCAGGGGCCACAGGGGACCCAGTACTTC,CASRPQGPQGTQYF
TRBJ2-3,TRBV12-2,medium-sized,.,TGTGCCACGCAGGTCGGGGACAGGGGGCGCAGCACGCAGTATTTT,CATQVGDRGRSTQYF
TRBJ1-1,TRBV28,.,.,TGTGCCAGCAGTTTCCCGGGACCTGAAGCTTTCTTT,CASSFPGPEAFF
TRBJ2-1,TRBV18,.,.,TGTGCCAGCTCACCTATCGGCTCCTACAATGAGCAGTTCTTC,CASSPIGSYNEQFF
TRBJ1-2,TRBV19,.,TRBD1,TGTGCCAGTAGTATAGTGAACAGGGGAGGACAAGGCTACACCTTC,CASSIVNRGGQGYTF
TRBJ2-1,TRBV28,.,TRBD2,TGTGCCAGCAGTTTTATAGCGGGGGGATACAATGAGCAGTTCTTC,CASSFIAGGYNEQFF
TRBJ2-7,TRBV6-8,medium-sized,.,TGTGCCAGCAGACCTCAGGGCCCTGGGGGTTACGAGCAGTACTTC,CASRPQGPGGYEQYF
TRBJ1-3,TRBV6-8,few,TRBD1,TGTGCCAGCAGTACAGGGGCTGGAAACACCATATATTTT,CASSTGAGNTIYF
TRBJ2-1,TRBV1,.,.,TGCGCCAGCAGCTCCCCACAGGGGGAGCAGTTCTTC,CASSSPQGEQFF
TRBJ2-6,TRBV11-3,medium-sized,.,TGTGCCAGCAGCTTGCAAGGGTTAGGAGGAACTGGGGCCAACGTCCTGACTTTC,CASSLQGLGGTGANVLTF
TRBJ1-1,TRBV29-1,.,TRBD1,TGCAGCGTTCTCCGGACAGGGGGGCGCACTGAAGCTTTCTTT,CSVLRTGGRTEAFF
TRBJ2-5,TRBV7-2,.,.,TGTGCCAGCAGCTTAGGGAAGGGAGAGACCCAGTACTTC,CASSLGKGETQYF
TRBJ1-1,TRBV19,few,.,TGTGCCAGTACCCGGAGTGGGGCGCTGGTGAACACTGAAGCTTTCTTT,CASTRSGALVNTEAFF
TRBJ1-3,TRBV12-5,once,.,TGTGCCAGCGGAGGTGGTGGAAACACCATATATTTT,CASGGGGNTIYF
TRBJ1-5,TRBV28,.,TRBD1,TGTGCCAGCAGCGGACAGGTGGGCAATCAGCCCCAGCATTTT,CASSGQVGNQPQHF
TRBJ2-2,TRBV28,.,.,TGTGCCAGCAGTTTATTATCCAGCGGGAACACCGGGGAGCTGTTTTTT,CASSLLSSGNTGELFF
TRBJ2-7,TRBV11-3,.,.,TGTGCCAGCAGCGCAAGGGTAGGGTTTGAGGGCGAGCAGTACTTC,CASSARVGFEGEQYF
TRBJ2-3,TRBV19,.,.,TGTGCCAGTAGTATAGGTACAGACTGGCGGTCTGGGTACCCACGGTATTTT,CASSIGTDWRSGYPRYF
TRBJ1-5,TRBV28,.,.,TGTGCCAGCCGCCCTTCGGATCGGGCAGGCAATCAGCCCCAGCATTTT,CASRPSDRAGNQPQHF
TRBJ1-4,TRBV10-2,.,.,TGCGCCAGCAGTGATCCAGGGTTAACCTTAGGGAAACTGTTTTTT,CASSDPGLTLGKLFF
TRBJ2-1,TRBV6-8,large,TRBD2,TGTGCCAGCGGGAGGGCCAGGTACAATGAGCAGTTCTTC,CASGRARYNEQFF
TRBJ2-7,TRBV19,.,.,TGTGCCAGTAGCGCAGGCTCCTACGAGCAGTACTTC,CASSAGSYEQYF
TRBJ1-2,TRBV6-8,few,TRBD1,TGTGCCATCAGAAGGACAGGGGAAGGCTATGGCTACACCTTC,CAIRRTGEGYGYTF
TRBJ1-2,TRBV28,.,.,TGTGCCAGCTACCGGAATGTGGACTATGGCTACACCTTC,CASYRNVDYGYTF
TRBJ2-1,TRBV30,.,TRBD2,TGTGCCTGGAGTGCGGGACTAGGAGTGAGTGAGCAGTTCTTC,CAWSAGLGVSEQFF
TRBJ1-1,TRBV28,.,TRBD1,TGTGCCAGCAGCCCCCACGACAGGGCCACTGAAGCTTTCTTT,CASSPHDRATEAFF
TRBJ1-5,TRBV28,few,TRBD1,TGTGCCAGCAGACGACAGGGCTTGGGCAATCAGCCCCAGCATTTT,CASRRQGLGNQPQHF
TRBJ2-2,TRBV19,once,TRBD1,TGTGCCAGTAGCTCCGGGACAGCGAACACCGGGGAGCTGTTTTTT,CASSSGTANTGELFF
TRBJ2-1,TRBV10-2,.,TRBD2,TGCGCCAGCAGTGGACAGCCTATAGCGGGAGGTCCCTACAATGAGCAGTTCTTC,CASSGQPIAGGPYNEQFF
TRBJ2-3,TRBV14,.,.,TGTGCCAGCAGCCAAGCGATGACGAATACGCAGTATTTT,CASSQAMTNTQYF